Sequencing of this TCR beta chain was carried out in a study of T-cell reconstitution after alpha-beta-depleted transplantation in children. Whole-study results and caveats: At around two months after transplant, the alpha-beta T cells were reportedly derived from several hundred expanded clones that came from non-depleted graft cells. Surviving thymic progenitors and recipient T cells were the source of high TCRbeta diversity at day 60 in some patients. When one year had passed after transplant, most T-cell counts and diversity came from newly produced T cells.

The germline CDR1 and CDR2 sequences are SQVTM and ANQGSEA. There are 15 residues in the CDR3. The V end lost 7 bases, the J end lost 0 bases, and 15 bases lay between the germline ends. Unique molecular identifiers were used in preparing the TCRbeta library. TCRdb re-derived calls from the PCR reads in MiXCR, one entry per CDR3 protein. There are about 98,000 distinct CDR3 sequences in the sample; around a quarter occur only once, and 20% to 25% lies in the top ten. This clonotype was seen a few times. The target antigen is unknown. Material: PBMCs, obtained before TCRalphabeta/CD19-depleted stem cell transplant. The source of this sequence is a boy between 2 and 10 years old with acute lymphoblastic leukemia, due to receive a stem cell transplant. V gene TRBV29-1 combines with J gene TRBJ2-2; D possibly corresponds to TRBD2 (6 bases). For the CDR3, the DNA is TGCAGCGAACAAGGCGGGGCAACGAACACCGGGGAGCTGTTTTTT. Protein product: CSEQGGATNTGELFF.